This is a list of T cell receptor beta chains from one sample in a study of T cell repertoires in cytomegalovirus infection. Their target antigens are unknown. TCRdb independently ran MiXCR on the reads; one entry per CDR3 protein. The table has 80,000 to 90,000 distinct CDR3 sequences, around half seen once. Material: CD8+ T cells from cultured PBMCs, obtained from culture after CMV antigen stimulation. These receptors were obtained from a human donor in good health (CMV status not recorded). Some clones in this sample may be carry-over from other donors' samples. Both conserved end residues are part of each CDR3. D genes are given only for firm matches. Some rows mark clone size as missing; the rest say once, few, many or name a class of expanded clone.

V gene	D gene	CDR3 length	clone size	J gene	CDR3 protein	CDR3 DNA
TRBV7-9	.	14	.	TRBJ2-5	CASSTPGGRETQYF	TGTGCCAGCAGCACCCCTGGGGGCCGTGAGACCCAGTACTTC
TRBV7-9	TRBD1	15	.	TRBJ1-3	CASSHRQGTGNTIYF	TGTGCCAGCAGCCACCGACAGGGTACGGGAAACACCATATATTTT
TRBV2	.	14	.	TRBJ1-1	CASPGGLANTEAFF	TGTGCCAGTCCCGGGGGGCTTGCAAACACTGAAGCTTTCTTT
TRBV12-3/TRBV12-4	.	15	.	TRBJ2-7	CASSPWQEGTYEQYF	TGTGCCAGCAGTCCCTGGCAGGAAGGGACCTACGAGCAGTACTTC
TRBV6-6	TRBD1	15	few	TRBJ2-2	CASVGTGKRTGELFF	TGTGCCAGCGTCGGGACAGGGAAGCGCACCGGGGAGCTGTTTTTT
TRBV27	TRBD1	15	.	TRBJ2-3	CATTYRDRGTDTQYF	TGTGCCACGACCTACCGGGACAGGGGGACAGATACGCAGTATTTT
TRBV4-1	.	14	few	TRBJ2-1	CASSRVGTGNEQFF	TGCGCCAGCAGCCGAGTAGGAACAGGGAATGAGCAGTTCTTC
TRBV7-9	.	14	.	TRBJ2-7	CASSGRQGGYEQYF	TGTGCCAGCAGCGGTCGCCAGGGTGGCTACGAGCAGTACTTC
TRBV7-9	.	14	.	TRBJ2-1	CASSPALEGNEQFF	TGTGCCAGCAGCCCAGCATTGGAGGGCAATGAGCAGTTCTTC
TRBV12-3/TRBV12-4	TRBD1	15	.	TRBJ2-7	CASSFRTGPNYEQYF	TGTGCCAGCAGTTTCCGGACAGGGCCAAACTACGAGCAGTACTTC
TRBV4-1	.	15	.	TRBJ1-3	CASSQMTASGNTIYF	TGCGCCAGCAGCCAAATGACAGCCTCTGGAAACACCATATATTTT